Detailed here is one T cell receptor (beta chain). The same CDR3 is also encoded by other DNA sequences in this sample. This sample was included in a study of blood T cell repertoires in COVID-19. Study in general: Both acute and convalescent COVID-19 samples were obtained from the United States, Italy and Spain.

Germline-derived CDR1 and CDR2 are LNHDA and SQIVND (reference sequence). The J segment lost 5 bases and the V segment lost 5 bases, leaving 7 bases of the junction unmatched. The CDR3 is 14 amino acids. Under the authors' procedure: By means of reference gene primer amplification, nucleated cell counts were estimated. Method: immunoSEQ multiplex PCR; TCRdb's copy keeps in-frame clones and lacks some. V, J and clone size are taken as reported in that table, and D and trimming were inferred from the DNA itself. The data contain 88,000 or so clones, 85% to 90% of them singletons. Sequencing was performed on peripheral blood. The receptor was derived from a man aged 55 to 70 with acute or convalescent COVID-19. The gene calls are TRBV19 and TRBJ1-1; 8 nucleotides line up with TRBD1. The CDR3 DNA follows: TGTGCCAGTAGTGCTGGACAGGGAGGAACTGAAGCTTTCTTT. Its translation is CASSAGQGGTEAFF.